The following is a TCR beta chain sequence with its context. The data were taken from a study of cytomegalovirus exposure and HLA in healthy donors. The study ran its PCR with 60 Vbeta and 13 Jbeta primers. TCRdb's copy holds only in-frame clones and misses some; the assay was immunoSEQ multiplex PCR. This table holds 79,000 or so clones, around three quarters found once. The CDR3 has 16 residues. V lost 4 bases, J lost 4 bases, and 8 bases stayed unmatched. The germline gives CDR1 MGHRA, CDR2 YSYEKL. In nominal health when sampled, donors likely had unrecorded immune exposures nonetheless. This TCR came from a woman aged 40 to 50 in good health and CMV-seropositive. The specimen was PBMCs. This chain joins TRBV4-1 and TRBJ1-3; 9 bases fit TRBD1. The CDR3 loop reads CASSLPQGARGNTIYF. The CDR3 region has the DNA TGCGCCAGCAGCCTACCACAGGGGGCCAGAGGAAACACCATATATTTT.